The 9 T cell receptor beta chains presented below share a single source sample, sequenced in a study of cytomegalovirus exposure and HLA in healthy donors. The primer mix had 60 Vbeta and 13 Jbeta primers. Only in-frame clones appear in the TCRdb table, and some are missing; sequencing was by immunoSEQ multiplex PCR. In the table there are roughly 90,000 clones, around 78% of which are singletons. Sample: PBMCs. Receptor source: a woman in her 40s in good health and CMV-seropositive.

V gene TRBV7-6 combines with J gene TRBJ2-2, with TRBD2 matching over 9 bases. After removal of 8 bases from V and 1 base from J, the junction contained 8 bases not matched to a gene. This CDR3 is built from 16 residues. Germline V gene data show CDR1 as SGHVS and CDR2 as FNYEAQ. The CDR3 region is CASARVAGVNTGELFF. The CDR3 DNA reads TGTGCCAGCGCCCGAGTAGCGGGAGTGAACACCGGGGAGCTGTTTTTT.

This chain links TRBV5-1 with TRBJ2-5; 7 bases line up with TRBD1. V lost 4 bases and J lost 0; bases outside the gene matches: 6. Germline V gene lookup returns CDR1 SGHRS and CDR2 YFSETQ. The CDR3 totals 15 residues. In DNA form, the CDR3 reads TGCGCCAGCAGCGAGTGGGACAGCAACCAAGAGACCCAGTACTTC. This encodes CASSEWDSNQETQYF.

The chain links TRBV6-5 to TRBJ2-1; 10 bases are a match to TRBD2. In germline, CDR1 is MNHEY, CDR2 SVGAGI. V lost 4 bases to trimming and J lost 5 bases; unmatched junction nucleotides: 5. This CDR3 region has 15 residues. The CDR3 DNA is TGTGCCAGCAGTTTATCTAGCGGGAGAAACAATGAGCAGTTCTTC. Translation gives CASSLSSGRNNEQFF.

The chain is built from TRBV27 and TRBJ1-2; 8 bases match TRBD1. Losses at the gene ends were 6 bases for V and 4 bases for J; bases not matched to a gene: 4. In germline, CDR1 is MNHEY, CDR2 SMNVEV (reference sequence). This CDR3 spans 13 amino acids. CDR3 amino acids: CASSGQGTYGYTF. CDR3 nucleotide sequence: TGTGCCAGCAGCGGACAGGGCACCTATGGCTACACCTTC.

The rearrangement links TRBV13 to TRBJ2-6; no firm D call. Deletions cut 1 base from V and 2 bases from J, with 6 bases between. In germline, CDR1 is PRHDT, CDR2 FYEKMQ (reference sequence). The CDR3 contains 15 residues. CDR3 residues: CASSLVVAGANVLTF. As DNA, the CDR3 is TGTGCCAGCAGCTTAGTGGTAGCTGGGGCCAACGTCCTGACTTTC.

J is TRBJ2-7 and V is TRBV2; D is ambiguous. V lost 6 bases and J lost 2, with 11 bases in between. The CDR3 runs to 13 residues. CDR1 is SNHLY, CDR2 FYNNEI, per germline. Here the CDR3 reads CASRAQLAYEQYF. The CDR3 region has the DNA TGTGCCAGCAGGGCGCAGCTAGCCTACGAGCAGTACTTC.

This chain links TRBV7-8 with TRBJ2-1, with 10 bases matching TRBD2. There are 16 residues in the CDR3. The trim removed 5 bases at V and 6 bases at J, leaving 10 bases unmatched. The germline V gene encodes CDR1 SGHVS and CDR2 FQNEAQ. The CDR3 coding sequence is TGTGCCAGCAGCCCGCCGGGACTAGCGAATCGCAATGAGCAGTTCTTC. It specifies CASSPPGLANRNEQFF.

The gene calls are TRBV7-8 and TRBJ2-1; 13 positions agree with TRBD2. Germline CDR1 and CDR2: SGHVS and FQNEAQ. V was pared by 7 bases and J by 6 bases, with 9 bases of the junction left unmatched. The CDR3 totals 16 residues. DNA of the CDR3: TGTGCCAGCAAGAGGGCCGGGACTAGCGGGACCAATGAGCAGTTCTTC. Encoded protein: CASKRAGTSGTNEQFF. The full variable domain, rest sourced from reference TRBV7-8 and TRBJ2-1, is GAGVSQSPRYKVAKRGQDVALRCDPISGHVSLFWYQQALGQGPEFLTYFQNEAQLDKSGLPSDRFFAERPEGSVSTLKIQRTQQEDSAVYLCASKRAGTSGTNEQFFGPGTRLTVL.

CDR3 sequence reads: CASSYTGVYTIYF. Written as DNA, the CDR3 is TGTGCCAGCAGCTACACGGGGGTTTACACCATATATTTT. The genes are TRBV7-9 and TRBJ1-3; the D gene is possibly TRBD1 (5 bases). Trimming cost V 4 bases and J 8 bases, with 12 bases left between them. CDR3 length: 13 amino acids. Germline V lookup: CDR1 SEHNR, CDR2 FQNEAQ (reference sequence).